Here is one T cell receptor beta chain with its context. Its antigen is not known. There are 16 residues in the CDR3. The primer mix had 60 Vbeta and 13 Jbeta primers. Measured with immunoSEQ multiplex PCR; TCRdb has only the in-frame clones, and not every one. Here the sample table reports about 74,000 clones. This sample stems from a study of cytomegalovirus exposure and HLA in healthy donors. Findings of the study overall: Accurate HLA-A and HLA-B prediction from TCR beta sequences was reported for most subjects. An assumption of roughly uniform sequencing depth across donors underlay the presence/absence analyses. It was in a later analysis that TCR association rates were seen to vary by HLA locus, highest for DRB1 and lowest for HLA-C. A later analysis reportedly found fewer N-insertions in an Asian-associated ancestry cluster than the approximately 730-donor mean.

V is TRBV12-1 and J is TRBJ2-1; the table's D call of TRBD2 was not tested on the DNA. TRBV12-1 has pseudogene status. This receptor was obtained from a female donor in good health and CMV-seropositive. The sample taken for sequencing was PBMCs. The CDR3 sequence: CASSFVLPSGRDEQFF. CDR3 nucleotides: TGTGCCAGCAGCTTTGTTTTGCCTAGCGGGAGAGATGAGCAGTTCTTC.